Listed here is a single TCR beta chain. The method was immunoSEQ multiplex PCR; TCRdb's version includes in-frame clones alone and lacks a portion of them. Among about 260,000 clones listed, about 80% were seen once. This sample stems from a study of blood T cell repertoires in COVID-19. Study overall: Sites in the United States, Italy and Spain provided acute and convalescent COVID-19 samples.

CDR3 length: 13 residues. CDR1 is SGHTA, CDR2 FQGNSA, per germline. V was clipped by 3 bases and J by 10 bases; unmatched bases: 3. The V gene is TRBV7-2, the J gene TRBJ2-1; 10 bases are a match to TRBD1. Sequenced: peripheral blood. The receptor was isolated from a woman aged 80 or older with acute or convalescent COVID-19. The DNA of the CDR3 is TGTGCCAGCAGCTTGGGACAGGGGATAGAGCAGTTCTTC. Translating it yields CASSLGQGIEQFF.